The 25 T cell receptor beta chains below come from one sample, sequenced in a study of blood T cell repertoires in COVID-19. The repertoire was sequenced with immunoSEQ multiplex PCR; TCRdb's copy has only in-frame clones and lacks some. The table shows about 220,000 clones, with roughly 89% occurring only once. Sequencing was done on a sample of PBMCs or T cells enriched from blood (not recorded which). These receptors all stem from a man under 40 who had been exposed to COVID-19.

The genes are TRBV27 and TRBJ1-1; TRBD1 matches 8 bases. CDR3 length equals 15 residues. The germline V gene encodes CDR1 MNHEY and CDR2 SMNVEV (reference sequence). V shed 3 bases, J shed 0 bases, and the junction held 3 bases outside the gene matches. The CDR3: CASSFSGGLNTEAFF. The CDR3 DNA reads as TGTGCCAGCAGTTTCTCAGGGGGCTTGAACACTGAAGCTTTCTTT.

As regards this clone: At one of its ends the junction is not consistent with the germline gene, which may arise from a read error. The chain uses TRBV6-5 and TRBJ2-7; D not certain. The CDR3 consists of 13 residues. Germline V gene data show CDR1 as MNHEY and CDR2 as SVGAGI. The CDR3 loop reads CASTYSYGYEQYF. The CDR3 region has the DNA TGTGCCAGCACTTACTCCTACGGGTACGAGCAGTACTTC.

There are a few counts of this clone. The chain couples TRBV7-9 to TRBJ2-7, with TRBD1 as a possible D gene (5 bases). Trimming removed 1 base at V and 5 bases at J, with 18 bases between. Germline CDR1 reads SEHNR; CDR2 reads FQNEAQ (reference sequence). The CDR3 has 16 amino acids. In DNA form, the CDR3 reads TGTGCCAGCAGCTTAGTTTTTGGGCAGGGTGCCAACGAGCAGTACTTC. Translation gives CASSLVFGQGANEQYF.

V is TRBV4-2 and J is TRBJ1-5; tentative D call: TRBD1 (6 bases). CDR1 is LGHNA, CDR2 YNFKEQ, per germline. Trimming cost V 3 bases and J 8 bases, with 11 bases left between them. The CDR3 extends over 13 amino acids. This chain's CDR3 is CASSHTGTEPQHF. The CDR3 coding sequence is TGTGCCAGCAGCCACACAGGGACGGAGCCCCAGCATTTT.

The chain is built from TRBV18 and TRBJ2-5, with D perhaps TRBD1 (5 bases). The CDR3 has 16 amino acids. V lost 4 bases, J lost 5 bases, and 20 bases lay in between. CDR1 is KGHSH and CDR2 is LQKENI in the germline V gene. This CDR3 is CASSLGPRQPRETQYF. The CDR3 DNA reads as TGTGCCAGCTCACTAGGTCCGAGACAGCCGAGGGAGACCCAGTACTTC.

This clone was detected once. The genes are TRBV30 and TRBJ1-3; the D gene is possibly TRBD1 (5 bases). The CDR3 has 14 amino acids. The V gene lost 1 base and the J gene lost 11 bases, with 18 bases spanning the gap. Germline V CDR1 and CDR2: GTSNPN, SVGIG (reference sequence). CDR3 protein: CAWSARVLGWSIYF. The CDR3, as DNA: TGTGCCTGGAGTGCCAGGGTCCTGGGTTGGTCCATATATTTT.

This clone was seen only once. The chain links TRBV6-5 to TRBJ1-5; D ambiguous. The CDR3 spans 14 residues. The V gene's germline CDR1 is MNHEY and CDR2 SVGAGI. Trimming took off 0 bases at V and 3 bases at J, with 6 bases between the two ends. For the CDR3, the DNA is TGTGCCAGCAGTTACTCGGGCAACAATCAGCCCCAGCATTTT. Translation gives CASSYSGNNQPQHF.

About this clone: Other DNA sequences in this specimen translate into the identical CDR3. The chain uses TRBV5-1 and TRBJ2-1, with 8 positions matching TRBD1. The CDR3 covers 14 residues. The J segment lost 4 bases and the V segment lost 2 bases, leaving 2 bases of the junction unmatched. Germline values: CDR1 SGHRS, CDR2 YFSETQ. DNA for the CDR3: TGCGCCAGCAGCTTAGGGACAGGTTACAATGAGCAGTTCTTC. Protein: CASSLGTGYNEQFF.

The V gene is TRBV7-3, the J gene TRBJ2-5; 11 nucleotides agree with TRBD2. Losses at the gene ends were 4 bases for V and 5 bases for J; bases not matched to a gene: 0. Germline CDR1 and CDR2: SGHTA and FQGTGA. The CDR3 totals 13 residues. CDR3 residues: CASSWTSGETQYF. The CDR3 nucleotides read TGTGCCAGCAGCTGGACTAGCGGGGAGACCCAGTACTTC.

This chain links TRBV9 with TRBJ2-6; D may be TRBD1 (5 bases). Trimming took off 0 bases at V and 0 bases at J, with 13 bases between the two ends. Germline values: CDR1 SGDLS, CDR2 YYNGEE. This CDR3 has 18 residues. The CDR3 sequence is CASSVEAGPSSGANVLTF. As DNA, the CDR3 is TGTGCCAGCAGCGTAGAGGCAGGGCCGAGCTCTGGGGCCAACGTCCTGACTTTC.

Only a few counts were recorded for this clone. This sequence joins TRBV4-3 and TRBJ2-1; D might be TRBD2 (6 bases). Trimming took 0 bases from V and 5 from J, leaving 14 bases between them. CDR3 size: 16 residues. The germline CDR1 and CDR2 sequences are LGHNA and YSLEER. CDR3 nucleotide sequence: TGCGCCAGCAGCCAAGAACCCCCCGGGAGCCACAATGAGCAGTTCTTC. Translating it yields CASSQEPPGSHNEQFF.

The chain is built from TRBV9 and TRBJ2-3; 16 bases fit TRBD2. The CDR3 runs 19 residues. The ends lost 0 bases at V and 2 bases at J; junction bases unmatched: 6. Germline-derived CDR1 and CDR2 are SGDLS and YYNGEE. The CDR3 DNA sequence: TGTGCCAGCAGCGTAGCGGGACTAGCGGGGGGGCGGTCCACAGATACGCAGTATTTT. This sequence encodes CASSVAGLAGGRSTDTQYF. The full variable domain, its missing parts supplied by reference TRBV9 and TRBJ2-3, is DSGVTQTPKHLITATGQRVTLRCSPRSGDLSVYWYQQSLDQGLQFLIQYYNGEERAKGNILERFSAQQFPDLHSELNLSSLELGDSALYFCASSVAGLAGGRSTDTQYFGPGTRLTVL.

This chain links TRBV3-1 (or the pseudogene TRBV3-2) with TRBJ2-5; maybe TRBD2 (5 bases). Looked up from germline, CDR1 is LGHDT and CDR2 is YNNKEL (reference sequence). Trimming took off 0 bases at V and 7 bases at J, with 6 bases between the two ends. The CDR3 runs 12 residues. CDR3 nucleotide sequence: TGTGCCAGCAGCCAAGAAGGAGGGACCCAGTACTTC. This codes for CASSQEGGTQYF.

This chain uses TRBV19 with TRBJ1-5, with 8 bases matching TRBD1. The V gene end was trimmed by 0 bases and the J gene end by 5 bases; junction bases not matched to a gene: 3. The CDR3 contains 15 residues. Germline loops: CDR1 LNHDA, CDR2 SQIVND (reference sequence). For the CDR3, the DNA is TGTGCCAGTAGTATAGAGAACAGGGGGTATCAGCCCCAGCATTTT. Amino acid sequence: CASSIENRGYQPQHF.

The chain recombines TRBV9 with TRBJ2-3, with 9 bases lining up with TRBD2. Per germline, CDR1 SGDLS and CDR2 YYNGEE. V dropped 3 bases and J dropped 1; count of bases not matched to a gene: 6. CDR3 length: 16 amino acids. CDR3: CASSDTSGSRTDTQYF. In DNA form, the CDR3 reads TGTGCCAGCAGCGATACTAGCGGGTCTCGCACAGATACGCAGTATTTT.

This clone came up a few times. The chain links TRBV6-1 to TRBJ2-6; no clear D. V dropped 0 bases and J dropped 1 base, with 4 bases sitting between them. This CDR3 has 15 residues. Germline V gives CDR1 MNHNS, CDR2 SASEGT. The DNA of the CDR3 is TGTGCCAGCAGTGAAGCCCCATCTGGGGCCAACGTCCTGACTTTC. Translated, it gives CASSEAPSGANVLTF.

This CDR3 is CATTAAGELFF. The CDR3 DNA reads as TGTGCCACCACGGCGGCCGGGGAGCTGTTTTTT. J is TRBJ2-2 and V is TRBV7-9; D is ambiguous. V was cut by 10 bases and J by 6 bases, with 9 bases left in between. In germline, CDR1 is SEHNR, CDR2 FQNEAQ (reference sequence). CDR3 length: 11 amino acids.

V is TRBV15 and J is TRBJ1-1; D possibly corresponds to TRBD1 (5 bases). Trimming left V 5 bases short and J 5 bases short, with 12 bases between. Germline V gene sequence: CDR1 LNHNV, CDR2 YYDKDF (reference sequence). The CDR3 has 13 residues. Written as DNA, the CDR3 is TGTGCCACCAGCGCCCAGGGAAGGACTGAAGCTTTCTTT. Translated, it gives CATSAQGRTEAFF.

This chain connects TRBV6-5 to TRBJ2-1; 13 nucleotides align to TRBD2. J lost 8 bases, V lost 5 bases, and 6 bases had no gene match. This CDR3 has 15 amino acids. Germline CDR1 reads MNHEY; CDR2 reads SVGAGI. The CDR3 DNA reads TGTGCCAGCAGTAAACTAGCGGGGGGGAGCGATGAGCAGTTCTTC. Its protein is CASSKLAGGSDEQFF.

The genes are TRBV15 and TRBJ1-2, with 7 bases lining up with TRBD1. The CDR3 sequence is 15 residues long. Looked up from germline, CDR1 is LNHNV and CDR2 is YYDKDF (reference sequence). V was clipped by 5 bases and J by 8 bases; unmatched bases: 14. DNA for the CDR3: TGTGCCACCAGCCCACGAGCCACAGGGGTAGGCGGCTACACCTTC. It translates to CATSPRATGVGGYTF.

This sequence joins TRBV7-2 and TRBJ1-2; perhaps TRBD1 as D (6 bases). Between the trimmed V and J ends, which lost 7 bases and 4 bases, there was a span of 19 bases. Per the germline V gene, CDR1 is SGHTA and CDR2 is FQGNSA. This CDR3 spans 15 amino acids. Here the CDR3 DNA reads TGTGCCAGCACCCCGGATCGAGGGGGTGGCTATGGCTACACCTTC. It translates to CASTPDRGGGYGYTF. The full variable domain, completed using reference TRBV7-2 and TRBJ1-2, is GAGVSQSPSNKVTEKGKDVELRCDPISGHTALYWYRQSLGQGLEFLIYFQGNSAPDKSGLPSDRFSAERTGGSVSTLTIQRTQQEDSAVYLCASTPDRGGGYGYTFGSGTRLTVV.

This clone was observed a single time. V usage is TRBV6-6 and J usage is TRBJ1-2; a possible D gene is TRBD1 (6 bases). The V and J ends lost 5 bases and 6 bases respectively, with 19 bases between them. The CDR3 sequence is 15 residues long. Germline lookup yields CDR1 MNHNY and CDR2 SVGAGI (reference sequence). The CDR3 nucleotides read TGTGCCAGCAGTAGAAACAGGGACCCAACTCATGGCTACACCTTC. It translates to CASSRNRDPTHGYTF.

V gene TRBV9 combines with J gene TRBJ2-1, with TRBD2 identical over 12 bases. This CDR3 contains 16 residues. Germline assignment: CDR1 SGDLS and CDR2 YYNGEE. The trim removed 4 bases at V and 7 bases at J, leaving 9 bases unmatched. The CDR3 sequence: CASSLRTSGTGNEQFF. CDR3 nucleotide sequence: TGTGCCAGCAGCCTCAGGACTAGCGGGACGGGGAATGAGCAGTTCTTC.

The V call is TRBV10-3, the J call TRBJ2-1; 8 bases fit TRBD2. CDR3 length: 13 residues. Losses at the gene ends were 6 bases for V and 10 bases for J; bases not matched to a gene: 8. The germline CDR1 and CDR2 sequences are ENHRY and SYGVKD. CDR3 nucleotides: TGTGCCATCAGCGCCAGCGGGGGCGGCGAGCAGTTCTTC. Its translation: CAISASGGGEQFF.

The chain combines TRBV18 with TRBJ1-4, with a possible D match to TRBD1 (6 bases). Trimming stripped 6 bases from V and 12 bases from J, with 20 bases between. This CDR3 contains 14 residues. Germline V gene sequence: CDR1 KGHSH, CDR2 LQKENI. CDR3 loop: CASSPGQPPIELFF. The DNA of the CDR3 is TGTGCCAGCTCGCCTGGACAGCCACCCATAGAACTGTTTTTT.